This paragraph reports one T cell receptor beta chain. Antigen specificity is unknown. From germline, CDR1 is LGHNA and CDR2 YSLEER. The germline V and J ends were trimmed by 4 bases and 2 bases, with 14 bases remaining between them. The CDR3 has 15 residues. This sample was included in a study of beta chain features in type 1 diabetes. TCRB transcripts that were expressed got sequenced, as all of the isolated RNA had been reverse transcribed. TCRdb's table, derived via immunoSEQ multiplex PCR, lists solely in-frame clones and lacks some. The sample carries 900,000 or so clones, roughly a sixth recorded once. Findings of the study overall: At VDJ recombination sites, type 1 diabetes patients had fewer insertions and more deleted nucleotides. PCR might favor shorter templates, but any such skew would affect patients and controls equally. In these data, an HLA type influence on TCRB rearrangement remained unresolved.

The rearrangement links TRBV4-3 to TRBJ2-5; TRBD1 might be the D (5 bases). The source of this sequence is a woman under 30 in good health. Sequences were obtained from naive CD4+ T cells from blood. The CDR3 is CASSPQGRAQETQYF. In DNA, the CDR3 is TGCGCCAGCAGCCCCCAGGGTAGGGCACAAGAGACCCAGTACTTC.